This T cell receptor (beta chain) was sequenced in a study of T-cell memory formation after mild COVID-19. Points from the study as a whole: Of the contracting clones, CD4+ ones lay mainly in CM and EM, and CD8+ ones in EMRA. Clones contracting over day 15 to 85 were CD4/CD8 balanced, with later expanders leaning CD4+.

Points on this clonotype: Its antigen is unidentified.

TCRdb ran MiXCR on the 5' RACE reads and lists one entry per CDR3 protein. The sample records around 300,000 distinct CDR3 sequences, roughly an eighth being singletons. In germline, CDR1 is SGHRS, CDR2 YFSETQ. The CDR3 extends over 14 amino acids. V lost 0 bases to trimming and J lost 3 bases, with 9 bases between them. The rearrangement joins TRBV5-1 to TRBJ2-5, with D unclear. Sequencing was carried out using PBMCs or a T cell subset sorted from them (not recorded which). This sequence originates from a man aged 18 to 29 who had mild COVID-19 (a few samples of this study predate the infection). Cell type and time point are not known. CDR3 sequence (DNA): TGCGCCAGCAGCTTGGATCTGTCGGAAGAGACCCAGTACTTC. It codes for CASSLDLSEETQYF. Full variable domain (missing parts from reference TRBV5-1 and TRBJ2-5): KAGVTQTPRYLIKTRGQQVTLSCSPISGHRSVSWYQQTPGQGLQFLFEYFSETQRNKGNFPGRFSGRQFSNSRSEMNVSTLELGDSALYLCASSLDLSEETQYFGPGTRLLVL.